This record concerns one T cell receptor (beta chain) sequence. Its target is unknown. PCR was performed a second time for roughly 7 to 12 cycles using a sample-barcoded 5' primer and a J-beta primer mix. TCRdb reprocessed the 5' RACE reads via MiXCR and lists one record per CDR3 protein. The profile shows fewer than 800,000 distinct CDR3 sequences, under 25% of them singletons. This sample is drawn from a study of blood T cells in healthy people across ages. Overall study findings and caveats: The study found more naive CD4+ cells and higher diversity in long-lived than aged donors.

Looked up from germline, CDR1 is MDHEN and CDR2 is SYDVKM. Trimming stripped 7 bases from V and 7 bases from J, with 17 bases between. This CDR3 has 14 residues. This sequence was found in a man in his sixties or seventies in good health. J is TRBJ1-3 and V is TRBV28; a possible D gene is TRBD1 (5 bases). Sample: blood. CDR3: CASITGTEGNTIYF. The CDR3 DNA reads as TGTGCCAGCATTACCGGGACTGAGGGGAACACCATATATTTT.